The 15 T cell receptor beta chains listed next were all sequenced from one sample in a study of blood T cell repertoires in COVID-19. The method was immunoSEQ multiplex PCR; TCRdb's version includes in-frame clones alone and lacks a portion of them. The sample shows 65,000 or so clones, 78% of them seen only once. The specimen was peripheral blood. The receptors were sampled from a human donor in a cohort sampled during active COVID-19.

This chain joins TRBV28 and TRBJ1-5; D perhaps matches TRBD1 (6 bases). Trimming removed 4 bases at V and 4 bases at J, with 14 bases between. CDR3 size: 15 residues. From germline, CDR1 is MDHEN and CDR2 SYDVKM. The CDR3 sequence: CASSYRDFQNQPQHF. The CDR3 DNA reads as TGTGCCAGCAGTTACAGGGATTTTCAAAATCAGCCCCAGCATTTT. Using reference TRBV28 and TRBJ1-5 for the parts outside the CDR3, the full variable domain is DVKVTQSSRYLVKRTGEKVFLECVQDMDHENMFWYRQDPGLGLRLIYFSYDVKMKEKGDIPEGYSVSREKKERFSLILESASTNQTSMYLCASSYRDFQNQPQHFGDGTRLSIL.

This chain uses TRBV28 with TRBJ1-5, with 8 positions matching TRBD1. V trimming: 8 bases; J trimming: 9 bases; junction bases outside the gene matches: 6. This CDR3 spans 12 amino acids. The germline V gene encodes CDR1 MDHEN and CDR2 SYDVKM. The CDR3 spells CASGYRGRPQHF. The DNA of the CDR3 is TGTGCCAGCGGCTACAGGGGGAGGCCCCAGCATTTT.

This rearrangement joins TRBV28 to TRBJ2-1; 13 bases match TRBD2. Germline loops: CDR1 MDHEN, CDR2 SYDVKM. This CDR3 has 21 amino acids. The trim removed 3 bases at V and 2 bases at J, leaving 16 bases unmatched. In DNA form, the CDR3 reads TGTGCCAGCAGTTTGGTTACTGGGGTTGGGACTAGCGGGACCCCCTACAATGAGCAGTTCTTC. This sequence encodes CASSLVTGVGTSGTPYNEQFF.

The chain is built from TRBV7-9 and TRBJ2-1, with a weak D call TRBD2 (5 bases). This CDR3 is 17 amino acids long. In germline, CDR1 is SEHNR, CDR2 FQNEAQ (reference sequence). V was trimmed by 0 bases and J by 0 bases, leaving 12 bases between them. CDR3 in DNA: TGTGCCAGCAGCTTAGCGCGGGTCGGGATCTCCTACAATGAGCAGTTCTTC. Translating gives CASSLARVGISYNEQFF.

This chain links TRBV5-6 with TRBJ1-5, with D tentatively TRBD1 (6 bases). The CDR3 spans 16 residues. Germline V gene sequence: CDR1 SGHDT, CDR2 YYEEEE. Trimming removed 1 base from V and 7 bases from J, with 18 bases in between. The CDR3 here is CASSLYSTGLRQPQHF. The CDR3, as DNA: TGTGCCAGCAGCTTGTACAGTACAGGGCTAAGACAGCCCCAGCATTTT.

The chain combines TRBV10-3 with TRBJ2-3; 13 bases align to TRBD2. V trimming: 2 bases; J trimming: 1 base; junction bases outside the gene matches: 0. CDR1 is ENHRY, CDR2 SYGVKD, per germline. CDR3 length: 16 amino acids. The CDR3, as DNA: TGTGCCATCAGTGAGACTAGCGGGGGGGGCACAGATACGCAGTATTTT. Its translation: CAISETSGGGTDTQYF.

The table lists this clone with many counts. The V gene is TRBV5-1, the J gene TRBJ2-7; 10 bases are shared with TRBD2. This CDR3 region has 14 residues. Trimming at V came to 4 bases and at J to 4 bases, leaving 5 bases not matched to a gene. The V gene's germline CDR1 is SGHRS and CDR2 YFSETQ. The CDR3 reads CASSTSGLAYEQYF. In nucleotides, the CDR3 is TGCGCCAGCAGCACTTCGGGACTAGCGTACGAGCAGTACTTC.

The chain carries TRBV21-1 and TRBJ2-3; TRBD1, the table's D call, lacks a check against the DNA. TRBV21-1 is reported as a pseudogene. The CDR3 loop spans 16 amino acids. CDR3 sequence: CASSNLPGQGTDTQYF. The CDR3, as DNA: TGTGCCAGCAGCAACTTACCGGGACAGGGGACAGATACGCAGTATTTT.

The rearrangement links TRBV6-2 or TRBV6-3 to TRBJ1-5; the D gene is possibly TRBD1 (6 bases). The CDR3 extends over 14 amino acids. Trimming took 6 bases from V and 7 from J, leaving 16 bases between them. The germline gives CDR1 MNHEY, CDR2 SVGEGT. The CDR3 bases are TGTGCCAGCAGCCCCGGGGGAGGGGGGCAGCCCCAGCATTTT. This codes for CASSPGGGGQPQHF.

The CDR3 sequence is CASSTTGSYGYTF. The CDR3 DNA is TGTGCCAGCAGTACCACGGGGAGCTATGGCTACACCTTC. The chain is built from TRBV12-3 or TRBV12-4 and TRBJ1-2, with D unclear. The CDR3 runs to 13 residues. The V and J ends lost 5 bases and 4 bases respectively, with 11 bases between them.

The CDR3, as DNA: TGTGCCAGCAGTGGATTAGCGGGAGTGTCCTACAATGAGCAGTTCTTC. It specifies CASSGLAGVSYNEQFF. The chain joins TRBV2 to TRBJ2-1; 9 positions agree with TRBD2. This CDR3 spans 16 amino acids. In germline, CDR1 is SNHLY, CDR2 FYNNEI. The J segment lost 1 base and the V segment lost 4 bases, leaving 5 bases of the junction unmatched. Together with reference TRBV2 and TRBJ2-1, the CDR3 gives the full variable domain: EPEVTQTPSHQVTQMGQEVILRCVPISNHLYFYWYRQILGQKVEFLVSFYNNEISEKSEIFDDQFSVERPDGSNFTLKIRSTKLEDSAMYFCASSGLAGVSYNEQFFGPGTRLTVL.

The V call is TRBV20-1, the J call TRBJ2-3; D is ambiguous. V gave up 3 bases and J gave up 5 bases, with 6 bases separating them. CDR1 and CDR2 (germline): DFQATT, SNEGSKA (reference sequence). This CDR3 comprises 11 residues. DNA of the CDR3: TGCAGTGCTAGCCAGGTAGATACGCAGTATTTT. Translated, it gives CSASQVDTQYF.

This chain links TRBV19 with TRBJ2-6; tentatively, D is TRBD2 (5 bases). Trimming shortened V by 3 bases and J by 0 bases, and 6 bases separated the two germline ends. CDR1 is LNHDA and CDR2 is SQIVND in the germline V gene (reference sequence). This CDR3 comprises 15 residues. CDR3 residues: CASSMDFSGANVLTF. CDR3 nucleotides: TGTGCCAGTAGTATGGACTTCTCTGGGGCCAACGTCCTGACTTTC. Full variable domain (remainder filled in from reference TRBV19 and TRBJ2-6): DGGITQSPKYLFRKEGQNVTLSCEQNLNHDAMYWYRQDPGQGLRLIYYSQIVNDFQKGDIAEGYSVSREKKESFPLTVTSAQKNPTAFYLCASSMDFSGANVLTFGAGSRLTVL.

V is TRBV7-2 and J is TRBJ2-1; the D gene is possibly TRBD1 (6 bases). From germline, CDR1 is SGHTA and CDR2 FQGNSA. Trimming removed 5 bases from V and 0 bases from J, with 14 bases in between. The CDR3 spans 16 residues. The DNA for the CDR3 is TGTGCCAGCAGCCTGACAACAGGGAGCTCCTACAATGAGCAGTTCTTC. Its translation: CASSLTTGSSYNEQFF.

This CDR3 reads CASSPHERGSNEQFF. The CDR3 DNA reads TGCGCCAGCAGCCCCCATGAGCGGGGGAGCAATGAGCAGTTCTTC. The chain recombines TRBV4-1 with TRBJ2-1; 8 bases agree with TRBD2. V trimming: 4 bases; J trimming: 6 bases; junction bases outside the gene matches: 8. The germline V gene encodes CDR1 MGHRA and CDR2 YSYEKL. The CDR3 contains 15 residues.